Shown below are 24 T cell receptor beta chains from a single sample sequenced in a study of blood T cells in healthy people across ages. PCR was performed a second time for roughly 7 to 12 cycles using a sample-barcoded 5' primer and a J-beta primer mix. TCRdb re-analysed the 5' RACE reads in MiXCR, keeping a single row per CDR3 protein. Of roughly 680,000 distinct CDR3 sequences in the sample, around 50% were seen once. The sequencing sample was made of blood. The origin of the receptors is an elderly woman in good health.

Regarding this clonotype: A read error is possible here, since a much larger clone lies one base away. V gene TRBV5-6 combines with J gene TRBJ2-1; 9 bases map to TRBD2. The CDR3 has 15 residues. In germline, CDR1 is SGHDT, CDR2 YYEEEE. Here the CDR3 DNA reads TGTGCCAGCAGCTTGCGACCTAGCGGGAACAAGGAGCAGTTCTTC. Translating it yields CASSLRPSGNKEQFF.

This clonotype was detected many times. This rearrangement joins TRBV5-1 to TRBJ1-2, with no clear D. V was trimmed by 0 bases and J by 5 bases, leaving 11 bases between them. The CDR3 length is 14 residues. Germline assignment: CDR1 SGHRS and CDR2 YFSETQ. The CDR3 loop is CASSLVTDLYGYTF. The CDR3 coding sequence is TGCGCCAGCAGCTTGGTGACGGACCTGTATGGCTACACCTTC. Filled out from reference TRBV5-1 and TRBJ1-2, the complete variable domain reads KAGVTQTPRYLIKTRGQQVTLSCSPISGHRSVSWYQQTPGQGLQFLFEYFSETQRNKGNFPGRFSGRQFSNSRSEMNVSTLELGDSALYLCASSLVTDLYGYTFGSGTRLTVV.

This clonotype was observed at least ten times. This chain links TRBV29-1 with TRBJ2-1, with D unresolved. The germline V gene encodes CDR1 SQVTM and CDR2 ANQGSEA. This CDR3 region has 12 residues. Trimming left V 3 bases short and J 5 bases short, with 8 bases between. In DNA, the CDR3 is TGCAGCGTTGAGAGAGTGGACAATGAGCAGTTCTTC. Its translation: CSVERVDNEQFF.

Points on this clonotype: A much more abundant neighbour one base away suggests this may be a read error. The chain links TRBV5-1 to TRBJ2-5; D is undetermined. This CDR3 is 14 amino acids long. Germline V gene data show CDR1 as SGHRS and CDR2 as YFSETQ. The CDR3 DNA reads as TGCGCCAGCAGGGTATCCAGCCTACAAGAGACCCAGAACTTC. Translating it yields CASRVSSLQETQNF.

DNA for the CDR3: TGTGCCAGCAGCTTATTAGCGGTCTCCTACAATGAGCAGTTCTTC. This translates into CASSLLAVSYNEQFF. The chain couples TRBV7-9 to TRBJ2-1; D perhaps matches TRBD2 (6 bases). The CDR3 has 15 residues. V was cut by 2 bases and J by 0 bases, with 8 bases left in between. Germline values: CDR1 SEHNR, CDR2 FQNEAQ (reference sequence).

Many counts were recorded for this clonotype. The chain is built from TRBV9 and TRBJ2-1; D perhaps matches TRBD2 (6 bases). This CDR3 spans 17 amino acids. The V end lost 1 base, the J end lost 5 bases, and 19 bases lay between the germline ends. Germline lookup yields CDR1 SGDLS and CDR2 YYNGEE. The CDR3 sequence: CASSVTVGGKGNNEQFF. The CDR3 DNA is TGTGCCAGCAGCGTAACGGTTGGGGGGAAAGGGAACAATGAGCAGTTCTTC.

At least ten counts were recorded for this clonotype. The CDR3 coding sequence is TGCAGCGTTGAAGGGGACATGGGCTACGAGCAGTACTTC. Translating it yields CSVEGDMGYEQYF. The V gene is TRBV29-1, the J gene TRBJ2-7, with D tentatively TRBD1 (6 bases). V was pared by 1 base and J by 3 bases, with 10 bases between. The CDR3 is 13 residues long. Germline loops: CDR1 SQVTM, CDR2 ANQGSEA.

DNA for the CDR3: TGTGCCAGCAGCCAGGACGGGACAGGGGTTGGCTACACCTTC. Its translation: CASSQDGTGVGYTF. The chain is built from TRBV3-1 and TRBJ1-2, with TRBD1 identical over 10 bases. In germline, CDR1 is LGHDT, CDR2 YNNKEL (reference sequence). The CDR3 spans 14 residues. The V gene end was trimmed by 3 bases and the J gene end by 7 bases; junction bases not matched to a gene: 5.

The CDR3 sequence: CASSLYIQSTDTQYF. In DNA, the CDR3 is TGTGCCAGCAGCTTATATATACAGAGCACAGATACGCAGTATTTT. This chain joins TRBV7-9 and TRBJ2-3; no reliable D call. This CDR3 has 15 residues. Germline loops: CDR1 SEHNR, CDR2 FQNEAQ (reference sequence). Trimming removed 2 bases from V and 0 bases from J, with 9 bases in between.

Ten or more counts support this clonotype. At one end, the junction sequence differs from germline, possibly due to a read error. The chain carries TRBV7-2 and TRBJ2-3, with TRBD2 matching 14 bases. The CDR3 runs to 15 residues. Germline CDR1 SGHTA, CDR2 FQGNSA. CDR3 nucleotides: TGCGCCAGCAGCTTCGGACTAGCGGGAGGTGATACGCAGTATTTT. Protein product: CASSFGLAGGDTQYF.

The chain uses TRBV7-2 and TRBJ2-1; TRBD2 aligns across 12 bases. The CDR3 spans 16 residues. The germline CDR1 and CDR2 sequences are SGHTA and FQGNSA. V was pared by 6 bases and J by 11 bases, with 14 bases of the junction left unmatched. The CDR3 is CASRQTSGGFWNQQFF. CDR3 coding DNA: TGTGCCAGCAGACAGACTAGCGGGGGTTTTTGGAATCAGCAGTTCTTC. Full variable domain (rest looked up from reference TRBV7-2 and TRBJ2-1): GAGVSQSPSNKVTEKGKDVELRCDPISGHTALYWYRQSLGQGLEFLIYFQGNSAPDKSGLPSDRFSAERTGGSVSTLTIQRTQQEDSAVYLCASRQTSGGFWNQQFFGPGTRLTVL.

This clonotype was found once. This sequence joins TRBV12-3 or TRBV12-4 and TRBJ2-3; 7 bases are shared with TRBD1. V was pared by 5 bases and J by 2 bases, with 10 bases of the junction left unmatched. This CDR3 is 16 amino acids long. As DNA, the CDR3 is TGTGCCAGCAGTCCTTCGGACAGGAGCCCCACAGATACGCAGTATTTT. It specifies CASSPSDRSPTDTQYF.

This clonotype has at least ten counts. The V gene is TRBV12-3 or TRBV12-4, the J gene TRBJ2-1, with TRBD2 matching over 9 bases. Trimming cost V 8 bases and J 4 bases; bases outside gene matches: 9. This CDR3 has 15 amino acids. In DNA, the CDR3 is TGTGCCAGCCGGGGGATAGCGGGGGTTTACAATGAGCAGTTCTTC. It is translated as CASRGIAGVYNEQFF.

The genes are TRBV20-1 and TRBJ2-1; the match to TRBD2 covers 14 bases. V lost 6 bases, J lost 0 bases, and 7 bases stayed unmatched. The CDR3 spans 17 residues. Germline-derived CDR1 and CDR2 are DFQATT and SNEGSKA (reference sequence). CDR3 amino acids: CSAVGTSGSISYNEQFF. As DNA, the CDR3 is TGCAGTGCCGTCGGGACTAGCGGGAGTATCTCCTACAATGAGCAGTTCTTC.

In its sample, this clonotype was seen many times. This chain links TRBV10-3 with TRBJ2-7; 8 bases are a match to TRBD2. V shed 3 bases, J shed 4 bases, and the junction held 8 bases outside the gene matches. The CDR3 spans 15 residues. The germline CDR1 and CDR2 sequences are ENHRY and SYGVKD. The CDR3 DNA is TGTGCCATCAGTGAAAAAAGCGGGAGTCCTTACGAGCAGTACTTC. This codes for CAISEKSGSPYEQYF.

This clonotype has a count of ten or more. The gene calls are TRBV20-1 and TRBJ2-3; TRBD2 matches 12 bases. In germline, CDR1 is DFQATT, CDR2 SNEGSKA (reference sequence). Trimming at V came to 4 bases and at J to 5 bases, leaving 13 bases not matched to a gene. The CDR3 extends over 17 amino acids. This CDR3 is CSAKKIGRTSGEDTQYF. CDR3 bases: TGCAGTGCTAAAAAAATAGGGCGGACTAGCGGGGAAGATACGCAGTATTTT.

There are many counts of this clonotype. V usage is TRBV12-3 or TRBV12-4 and J usage is TRBJ2-5, with a possible D match to TRBD1 (6 bases). With 6 bases removed from V and 2 bases from J, the gap between germline ends came to 10 bases. The CDR3 runs to 13 residues. CDR3: CASSLRGQETQYF. In DNA form, the CDR3 reads TGTGCCAGCAGCCTCAGGGGTCAAGAGACCCAGTACTTC.

The V gene is TRBV18, the J gene TRBJ2-5; 11 nucleotides line up with TRBD1. The CDR3 has 15 residues. V gave up 4 bases and J gave up 6 bases; unmatched junction bases: 7. Germline V gene data show CDR1 as KGHSH and CDR2 as LQKENI. CDR3 nucleotides: TGTGCCAGCTCACAATACCGGACAGGGGGCCAGACCCAGTACTTC. Its translation: CASSQYRTGGQTQYF.

This clonotype was counted at least ten times. This chain joins TRBV9 and TRBJ2-1; 14 bases line up with TRBD2. This CDR3 is built from 18 residues. Germline CDR1 SGDLS, CDR2 YYNGEE. The V gene end was trimmed by 4 bases and the J gene end by 0 bases; junction bases not matched to a gene: 6. The CDR3 here is CASSLGLAGVGSYNEQFF. For the CDR3, the DNA is TGTGCCAGCAGCCTGGGACTAGCGGGAGTTGGCTCCTACAATGAGCAGTTCTTC.

This clonotype was counted at least ten times. The genes are TRBV3-1 and TRBJ2-7; D remains unclear. V was cut by 6 bases and J by 0 bases, with 15 bases left in between. Germline values: CDR1 LGHDT, CDR2 YNNKEL (reference sequence). This CDR3 contains 15 residues. The CDR3 reads CASRQSRGVSYEQYF. For the CDR3, the DNA is TGTGCCAGCAGACAAAGTCGTGGGGTCTCCTACGAGCAGTACTTC.

CDR3 loop: CAIATAGTVYGYTF. CDR3 DNA sequence: TGTGCCATCGCCACGGCGGGGACTGTCTATGGCTACACCTTC. V is TRBV6-6 and J is TRBJ1-2; possibly TRBD1 for D (5 bases). Trimming stripped 10 bases from V and 4 bases from J, with 19 bases between. CDR1 is MNHNY and CDR2 is SVGAGI in the germline V gene (reference sequence). This CDR3 has 14 residues.

The chain carries TRBV24-1 and TRBJ2-1, with 7 bases identical to TRBD1. Germline V gene sequence: CDR1 KGHDR, CDR2 SFDVKD. Trimming at V came to 7 bases and at J to 0 bases, leaving 29 bases not matched to a gene. This CDR3 comprises 23 residues. The CDR3 sequence is CATSVSALNRDRTISVSYNEQFF. The CDR3 region has the DNA TGTGCCACCAGCGTCTCCGCTTTAAACCGGGACAGAACTATTTCCGTCTCCTACAATGAGCAGTTCTTC.

This clonotype has at least ten counts. The chain is built from TRBV5-6 and TRBJ1-5, with unresolved D. The CDR3 is 13 residues long. Trimming took 4 bases from V and 2 from J, leaving 7 bases between them. Germline V gene sequence: CDR1 SGHDT, CDR2 YYEEEE. The CDR3 region is CASSPLGNQPQHF. The DNA for the CDR3 is TGTGCCAGCAGCCCCCTGGGCAATCAGCCCCAGCATTTT.

In regard to this clonotype: A much more abundant neighbour one base away suggests this may be a read error. V is TRBV29-1 and J is TRBJ2-5, with 7 positions matching TRBD1. The J call is doubtful: the DNA matches TRBJ2-1 better. This CDR3 has 13 amino acids. The germline gives CDR1 SQVTM, CDR2 ANQGSEA. In DNA form, the CDR3 reads TGCAGCGCTAGACAGGGAGCGCAAGAGACCCAGTTCTTC. It translates to CSARQGAQETQFF.